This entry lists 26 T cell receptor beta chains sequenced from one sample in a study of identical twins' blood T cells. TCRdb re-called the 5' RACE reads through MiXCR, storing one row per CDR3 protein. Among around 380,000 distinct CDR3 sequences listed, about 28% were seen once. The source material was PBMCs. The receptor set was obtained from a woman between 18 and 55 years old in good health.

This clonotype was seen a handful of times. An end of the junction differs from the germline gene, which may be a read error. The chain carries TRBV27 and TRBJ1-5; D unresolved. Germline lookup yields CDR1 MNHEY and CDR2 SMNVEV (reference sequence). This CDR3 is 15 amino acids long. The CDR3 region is CASSLSSRANRPQHF. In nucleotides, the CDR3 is TGTGCCAGCAGTTTATCCTCTAGGGCCAATCGGCCCCAGCATTTT.

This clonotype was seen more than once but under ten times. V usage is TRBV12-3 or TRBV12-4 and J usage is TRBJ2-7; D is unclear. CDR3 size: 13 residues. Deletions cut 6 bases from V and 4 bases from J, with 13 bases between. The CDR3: CASSDPALYEQYF. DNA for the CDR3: TGTGCCAGCAGCGACCCCGCGTTGTACGAGCAGTACTTC.

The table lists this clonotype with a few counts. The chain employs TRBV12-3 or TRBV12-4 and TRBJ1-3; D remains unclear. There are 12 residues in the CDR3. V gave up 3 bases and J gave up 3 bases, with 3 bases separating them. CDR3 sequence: CASSFIGNTIYF. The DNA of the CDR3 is TGTGCCAGCAGTTTTATTGGAAACACCATATATTTT.

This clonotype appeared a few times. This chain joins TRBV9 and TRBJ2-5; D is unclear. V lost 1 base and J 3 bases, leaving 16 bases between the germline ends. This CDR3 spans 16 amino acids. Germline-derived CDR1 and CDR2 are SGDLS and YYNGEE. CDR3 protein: CASSVSSDSYEETQYF. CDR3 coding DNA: TGTGCCAGCAGCGTATCTTCCGACTCTTACGAAGAGACCCAGTACTTC.

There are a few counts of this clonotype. The CDR3 DNA reads TGTGCCATCCTACAGGCGAACACCGGGGAGCTGTTTTTT. Its translation is CAILQANTGELFF. The rearrangement joins TRBV10-3 to TRBJ2-2; perhaps TRBD1 as D (5 bases). Trimming cost V 8 bases and J 0 bases, with 7 bases left between them. Germline CDR1 reads ENHRY; CDR2 reads SYGVKD. CDR3 size: 13 residues.

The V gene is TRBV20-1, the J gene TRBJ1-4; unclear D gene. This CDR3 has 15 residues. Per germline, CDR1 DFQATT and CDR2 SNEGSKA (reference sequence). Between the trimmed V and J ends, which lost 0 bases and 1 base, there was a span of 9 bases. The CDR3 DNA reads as TGCAGTGCTAGAGATCTGCGCCTAACTAATGAAAAACTGTTTTTT. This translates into CSARDLRLTNEKLFF.

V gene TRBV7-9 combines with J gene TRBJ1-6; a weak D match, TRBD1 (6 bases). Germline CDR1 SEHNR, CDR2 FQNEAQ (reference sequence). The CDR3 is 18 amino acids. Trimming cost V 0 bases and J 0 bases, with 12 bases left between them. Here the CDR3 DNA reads TGTGCCAGCAGCTTAGCCGGACAGTCGACCTCCTATAATTCACCCCTCCACTTT. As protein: CASSLAGQSTSYNSPLHF.

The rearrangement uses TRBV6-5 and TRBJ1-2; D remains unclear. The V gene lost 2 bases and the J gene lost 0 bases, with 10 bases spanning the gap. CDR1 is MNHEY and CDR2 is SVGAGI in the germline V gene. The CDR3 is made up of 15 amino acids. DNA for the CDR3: TGTGCCAGCAGTTACGGGTCGAGTGCTAACTATGGCTACACCTTC. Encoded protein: CASSYGSSANYGYTF.

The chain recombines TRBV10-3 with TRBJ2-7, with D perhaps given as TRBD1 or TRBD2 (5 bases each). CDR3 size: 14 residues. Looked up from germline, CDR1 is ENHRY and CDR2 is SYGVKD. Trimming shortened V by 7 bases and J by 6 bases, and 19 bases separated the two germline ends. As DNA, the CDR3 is TGTGCCATCAAATCTACGGGACGGGTCGGCGAGCAGTACTTC. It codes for CAIKSTGRVGEQYF.

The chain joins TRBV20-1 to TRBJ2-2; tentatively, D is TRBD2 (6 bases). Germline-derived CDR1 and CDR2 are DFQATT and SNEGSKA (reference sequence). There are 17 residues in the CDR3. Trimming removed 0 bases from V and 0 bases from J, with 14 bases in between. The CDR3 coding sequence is TGCAGTGCTAGAGATGGTTGGGTAGCGGCGAACACCGGGGAGCTGTTTTTT. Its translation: CSARDGWVAANTGELFF.

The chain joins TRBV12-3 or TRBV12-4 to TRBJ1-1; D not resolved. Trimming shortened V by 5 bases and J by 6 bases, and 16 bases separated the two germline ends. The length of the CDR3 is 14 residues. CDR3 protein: CASSPPRDYPEAFF. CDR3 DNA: TGTGCCAGCAGTCCCCCCCGGGATTACCCTGAAGCTTTCTTT.

CDR3 amino acids: CSAPGLDGREQYF. DNA of the CDR3: TGCAGTGCCCCGGGACTAGACGGTCGTGAGCAGTACTTC. The genes are TRBV20-1 and TRBJ2-7; TRBD2 matches 8 bases. The germline CDR1 and CDR2 sequences are DFQATT and SNEGSKA (reference sequence). V dropped 6 bases and J dropped 7; count of bases not matched to a gene: 11. This CDR3 has 13 amino acids.

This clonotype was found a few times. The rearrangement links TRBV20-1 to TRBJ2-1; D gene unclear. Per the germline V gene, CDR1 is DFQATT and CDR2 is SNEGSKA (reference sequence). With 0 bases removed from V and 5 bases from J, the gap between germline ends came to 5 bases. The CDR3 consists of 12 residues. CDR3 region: CSAREWDNEQFF. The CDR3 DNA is TGCAGTGCTAGAGAATGGGACAATGAGCAGTTCTTC.

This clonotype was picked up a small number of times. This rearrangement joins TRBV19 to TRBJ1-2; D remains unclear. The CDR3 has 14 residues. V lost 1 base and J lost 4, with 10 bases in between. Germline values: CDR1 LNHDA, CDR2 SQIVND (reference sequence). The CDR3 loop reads CASSIGTLTYGYTF. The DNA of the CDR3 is TGTGCCAGTAGTATAGGTACTTTGACCTATGGCTACACCTTC.

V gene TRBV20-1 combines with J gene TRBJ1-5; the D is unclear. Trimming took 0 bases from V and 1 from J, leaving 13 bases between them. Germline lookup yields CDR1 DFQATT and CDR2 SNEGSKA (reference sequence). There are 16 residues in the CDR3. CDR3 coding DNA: TGCAGTGCTAGAGATCCCGCGGAGGAAAGCAATCAGCCCCAGCATTTT. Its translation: CSARDPAEESNQPQHF.

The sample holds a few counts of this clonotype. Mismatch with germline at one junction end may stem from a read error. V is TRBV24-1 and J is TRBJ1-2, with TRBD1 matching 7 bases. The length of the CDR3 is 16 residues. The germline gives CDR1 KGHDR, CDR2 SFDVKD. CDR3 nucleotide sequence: TGTACCACCAGTGATACCTCAGGGGGGAAGAACTATGGCTACACCTTC. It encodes CTTSDTSGGKNYGYTF.

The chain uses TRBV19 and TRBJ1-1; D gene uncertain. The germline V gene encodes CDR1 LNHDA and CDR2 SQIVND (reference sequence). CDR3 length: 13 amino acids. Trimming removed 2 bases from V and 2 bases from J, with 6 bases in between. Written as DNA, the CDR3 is TGTGCCAGTAGTATAACCCTAAACACTGAAGCTTTCTTT. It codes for CASSITLNTEAFF.

The CDR3 reads CASSEGRLYGYTF. CDR3 sequence (DNA): TGTGCCAGCAGCGAGGGACGGCTCTATGGCTACACCTTC. The chain uses TRBV7-9 and TRBJ1-2; D perhaps matches TRBD1 (5 bases). Germline lookup yields CDR1 SEHNR and CDR2 FQNEAQ (reference sequence). CDR3 length equals 13 residues. V shed 5 bases and J shed 4 bases, with 11 bases lying between them. The full variable domain, completed using reference TRBV7-9 and TRBJ1-2, is DTGVSQNPRHKITKRGQNVTFRCDPISEHNRLYWYRQTLGQGPEFLTYFQNEAQLEKSRLLSDRFSAERPKGSFSTLEIQRTEQGDSAMYLCASSEGRLYGYTFGSGTRLTVV.

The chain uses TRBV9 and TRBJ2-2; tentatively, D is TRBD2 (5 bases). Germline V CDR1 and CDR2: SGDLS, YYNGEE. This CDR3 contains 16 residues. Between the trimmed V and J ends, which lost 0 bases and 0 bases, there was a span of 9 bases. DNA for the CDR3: TGTGCCAGCAGCGTAGAGGTGGGAGCGAACACCGGGGAGCTGTTTTTT. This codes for CASSVEVGANTGELFF. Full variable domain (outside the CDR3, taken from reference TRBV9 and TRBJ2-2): DSGVTQTPKHLITATGQRVTLRCSPRSGDLSVYWYQQSLDQGLQFLIQYYNGEERAKGNILERFSAQQFPDLHSELNLSSLELGDSALYFCASSVEVGANTGELFFGEGSRLTVL.

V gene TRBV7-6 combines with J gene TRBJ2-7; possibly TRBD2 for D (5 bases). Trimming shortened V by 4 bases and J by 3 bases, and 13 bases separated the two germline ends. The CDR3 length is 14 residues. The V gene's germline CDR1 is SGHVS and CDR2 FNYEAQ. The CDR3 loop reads CASSSAGENYEQYF. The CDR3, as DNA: TGTGCCAGCAGCTCAGCCGGGGAAAACTACGAGCAGTACTTC.

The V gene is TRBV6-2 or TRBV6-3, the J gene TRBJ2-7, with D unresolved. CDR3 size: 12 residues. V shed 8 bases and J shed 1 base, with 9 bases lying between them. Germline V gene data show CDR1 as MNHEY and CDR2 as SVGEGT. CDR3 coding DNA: TGTGCCAGCGGTCAAGGTTCCTACGAGCAGTACTTC. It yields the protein CASGQGSYEQYF.

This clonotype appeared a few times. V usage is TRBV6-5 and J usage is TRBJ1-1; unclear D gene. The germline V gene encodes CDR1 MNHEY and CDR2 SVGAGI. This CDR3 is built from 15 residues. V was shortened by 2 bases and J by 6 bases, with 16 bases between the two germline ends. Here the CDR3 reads CASSYDLARGAEAFF. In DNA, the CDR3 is TGTGCCAGCAGTTACGACTTGGCCCGGGGTGCTGAAGCTTTCTTT.

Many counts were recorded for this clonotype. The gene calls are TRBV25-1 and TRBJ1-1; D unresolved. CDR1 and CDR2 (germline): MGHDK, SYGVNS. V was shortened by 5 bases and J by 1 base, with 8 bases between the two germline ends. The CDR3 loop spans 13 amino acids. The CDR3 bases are TGTGCCAGCAGTCCTACACCGAACACTGAAGCTTTCTTT. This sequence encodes CASSPTPNTEAFF.

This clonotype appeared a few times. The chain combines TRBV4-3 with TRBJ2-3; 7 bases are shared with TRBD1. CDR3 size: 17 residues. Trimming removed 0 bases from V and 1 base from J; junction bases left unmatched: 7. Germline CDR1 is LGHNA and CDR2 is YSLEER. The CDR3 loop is CASSQDFETGRTDTQYF. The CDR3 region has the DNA TGCGCCAGCAGCCAAGATTTCGAGACAGGGCGCACAGATACGCAGTATTTT.

CDR3 in DNA: TGTGCCAGTAGTACTCGGACAGGGGGCGGTTCACCCCTCCACTTT. Amino acids: CASSTRTGGGSPLHF. The V call is TRBV19, the J call TRBJ1-6; 11 nucleotides agree with TRBD1. CDR1 is LNHDA and CDR2 is SQIVND in the germline V gene (reference sequence). CDR3 length: 15 residues. V shed 4 bases and J 9 bases; nucleotides not matched to a gene: 5.

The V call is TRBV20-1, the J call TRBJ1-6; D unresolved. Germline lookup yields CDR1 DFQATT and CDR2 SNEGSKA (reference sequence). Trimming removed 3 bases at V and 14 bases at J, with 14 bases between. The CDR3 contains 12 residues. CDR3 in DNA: TGCAGTGCTAGGCGGTTCCTAGGCACCCTCCACTTT. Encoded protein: CSARRFLGTLHF.